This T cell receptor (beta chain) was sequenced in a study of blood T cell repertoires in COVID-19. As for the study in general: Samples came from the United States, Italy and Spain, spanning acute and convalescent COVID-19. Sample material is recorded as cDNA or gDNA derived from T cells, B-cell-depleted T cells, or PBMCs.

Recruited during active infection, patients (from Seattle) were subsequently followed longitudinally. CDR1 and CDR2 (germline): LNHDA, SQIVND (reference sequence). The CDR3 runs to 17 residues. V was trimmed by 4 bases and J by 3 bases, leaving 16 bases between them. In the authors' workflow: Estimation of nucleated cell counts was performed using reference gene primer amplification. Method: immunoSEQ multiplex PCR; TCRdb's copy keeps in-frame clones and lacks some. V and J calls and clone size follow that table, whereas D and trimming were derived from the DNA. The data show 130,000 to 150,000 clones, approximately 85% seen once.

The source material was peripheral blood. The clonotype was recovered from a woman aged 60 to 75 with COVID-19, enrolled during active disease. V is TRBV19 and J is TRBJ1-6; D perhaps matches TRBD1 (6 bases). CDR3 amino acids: CASSTEPGGFYNSPLHF. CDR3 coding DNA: TGTGCCAGTAGTACCGAACCGGGGGGCTTCTATAATTCACCCCTCCACTTT.